This T cell receptor beta chain was documented in a study of human T cells and chemical hapten exposure. Study summary: Application of 0.01% DPC to the upper back was done by patch test, with a reading at 6 days.

In its sample, this clonotype was seen a few times. Its antigen is unknown. The length of the CDR3 is 15 residues. The V segment lost 4 bases and the J segment 7 bases; nucleotides outside the gene matches: 3. Germline V CDR1 and CDR2: SEHNR, FQNEAQ (reference sequence). MiXCR, run by TCRdb on the RACE reads, gives a single entry per CDR3 protein. This table holds about 190,000 distinct CDR3 sequences, roughly a quarter found once. Time point specified: patch test 3, about 24 weeks after DPC sensitization. Treatment of the sample: therapeutic diphenylcyclopropenone sensitization with weekly scalp DPC. Alopecia patients deemed DPC-suitable, aged 18 to 70, excluding pregnancy. Overall study findings and caveats: In the PT1 data, expanded TCR counts showed a positive correlation with patch test score. The number of TCRs above 1 in 1000 frequency did not change after DPC sensitization.

This sequence was found in a woman between 40 and 50 years old with alopecia areata. Some clones in this sample may be carry-over from other donors' samples. The sequencing used whole blood, collected in connection with sensitization to the hapten diphenylcyclopropenone (DPC). The rearrangement links TRBV7-9 to TRBJ2-1; 14 positions agree with TRBD2. This CDR3 is CASSSRTSGRNEQFF. CDR3 nucleotides: TGTGCCAGCAGCTCCCGGACTAGCGGGAGGAATGAGCAGTTCTTC.